This TCR beta chain came from a study of T cell responses to AZD1222 COVID-19 vaccine. Regarding the study as a whole: There were repertoire samples only from the period after the peak T cell response.

Germline V lookup: CDR1 DFQATT, CDR2 SNEGSKA (reference sequence). V dropped 6 bases and J dropped 8 bases, with 13 bases sitting between them. This CDR3 comprises 11 residues. A note on this clone: What it recognizes is unknown.

Some clones are missing from TCRdb's copy, which holds only in-frame ones; the method was immunoSEQ multiplex PCR. The sample has approximately 170,000 clones, approximately 90% seen once. The rearrangement joins TRBV20-1 to TRBJ1-2; D uncertain. Specimen: peripheral blood, collected on day 0 of AZD1222 vaccination. The source is an adult in good health. The CDR3 here is CSARNRDGYTF. In DNA, the CDR3 is TGCAGTGCGCGGAACAGAGACGGCTACACCTTC.